This T cell receptor (beta chain) originates from a study of cytomegalovirus exposure and HLA in healthy donors. Overall study context: Inside one of the first data releases sat about 85 million unique TCRs taken from HLA-typed donors.

This CDR3 is 18 amino acids long. Germline-derived CDR1 and CDR2 are MRHNA and SNTAGT. The PCR contained 60 Vbeta and 13 Jbeta primers. Clones were sequenced by immunoSEQ multiplex PCR, and TCRdb holds only the in-frame ones, with some missing. This table has roughly 200,000 clones, 80% appearing once. On this clone itself: The antigen is not known.

Study-wide results and limits: HLA restriction was apparent for most CMV-associated TCR beta chains in a later analysis. Sequencing likely produced, as an artifact, a cluster of highly shared sequence variants.

Sequencing was done on a sample of PBMCs. This TCR derives from a boy between 10 and 17 years old in good health and CMV-seronegative. The genes are TRBV6-4 and TRBJ2-5; a weak D match, TRBD1 (6 bases). The end of the DNA fits TRBJ2-7 better, so the J call may be wrong. CDR3 sequence: CASSDRRGRDVNSYEQYF. The CDR3 DNA reads as TGTGCCAGCAGTGACCGCAGGGGCCGGGACGTCAACTCCTACGAGCAGTACTTC.